Listed below are T cell receptor beta chains from one sample, sequenced in a study of cytomegalovirus exposure and HLA in healthy donors. Sequencing was performed with immunoSEQ multiplex PCR; in TCRdb, only in-frame clones are kept and a portion is missing. The repertoire has about 64,000 clones, 95% of them found once; the top ten carry approximately 5%. Sequencing was done on a sample of PBMCs. These receptor sequences come from a woman aged 18-35 years in good health and CMV-seropositive. Each CDR3 is given with its conserved first and last residue. A D gene is named only where the DNA matches it firmly.

v_call,j_call,d_call,cdr3_nt,cdr3_aa
TRBV4-2,TRBJ2-3,NA,TGTGCCAGCAGCCAATTATCCCCAGGGTTTTTCGATGAGATGCAAGTGATGAATACGCAGTATTTT,CASSQLSPGFFDEMQVMNTQYF
TRBV5-6,TRBJ2-1,TRBD2,TGTGCCAGCAGCTTATCCCTAGCGGGATCCAAACCCCCTCACAATGAGCAGTTCTTC,CASSLSLAGSKPPHNEQFF
TRBV28,TRBJ2-7,NA,TGTGCCAGCAGTTTCGTACAGGACCGGCCCTACGAGCAGTACTTC,CASSFVQDRPYEQYF
TRBV19,TRBJ2-5,NA,TGTGCCAGTAGTATAGGGGGCGTCGCCTTCGAGACCCAGTACTTC,CASSIGGVAFETQYF
TRBV30,TRBJ2-3,NA,TGTGCCTGGACCAGCGAAAGGGGAAATCCCACAGATACGCAGTATTTT,CAWTSERGNPTDTQYF
TRBV5-1,TRBJ1-1,TRBD1,TGCGCCAGCAGCCCCCGGACAGGTGGGGACACTGAAGCTTTCTTT,CASSPRTGGDTEAFF
TRBV4-3,TRBJ2-3,NA,TGCGCCAGCAGCCAAGCCACTACCACAGATACGCAGTATTTT,CASSQATTTDTQYF
TRBV29-1,TRBJ2-1,TRBD2,TGCAGCGGACTAACTAGCGGGGGGGCCTGGGAGCAGTTCTTC,CSGLTSGGAWEQFF
TRBV19,TRBJ2-3,NA,TGTGCCAGTTCCGTTGGGGGCGGATCGCAGTATTTT,CASSVGGGSQYF
TRBV4-2,TRBJ2-3,TRBD2,TGTGCCAGCAGCCAGTATCGGGCGGGGGGGTCCCGAGATACGCAGTATTTT,CASSQYRAGGSRDTQYF
TRBV6-5,TRBJ2-7,TRBD2,TGTGCCAGCAGGATTTCTAGCGGGCGGTCCTACGAGCAGTACTTC,CASRISSGRSYEQYF
TRBV9,TRBJ2-6,TRBD1,TGTGCCAGCAGCGTATCGACAGGGTTATCCTCTGGGGCCAACGTCCTGACTTTC,CASSVSTGLSSGANVLTF
TRBV28,TRBJ2-7,NA,TGTGCCAGCAGTTCAATCGTCGAGGTCCACGAGCAGTACTTC,CASSSIVEVHEQYF
TRBV29-1,TRBJ1-1,TRBD1,TGCAGCGTGGGACAGGGCGTTGAGGCTTTCTTT,CSVGQGVEAFF
TRBV5-6,TRBJ1-4,NA,TGTGCCAGCAGCTCGTCTCCGGGGGGAACTAATGAAAAACTGTTTTTT,CASSSSPGGTNEKLFF
TRBV16,TRBJ2-7,TRBD1,TGTGCCAGCAGCCATCCAGAACCGGGACAGGGTTCCGAGCAGTACTTC,CASSHPEPGQGSEQYF
TRBV5-1,TRBJ1-1,TRBD1,TGCGCCAGCAGCACGTTACAGGGGGCAGACACTGAAGCTTTCTTT,CASSTLQGADTEAFF
TRBV9,TRBJ1-1,NA,TGTGCCAGCAGCGTAAGGGGTACCCTTGCCTCTGAAGCTTTCTTT,CASSVRGTLASEAFF
TRBV7-3,TRBJ2-7,TRBD1,TGTGCCAGCAGAAGGGACAGGGATAACGAGCAGTACTTC,CASRRDRDNEQYF
TRBV18,TRBJ1-1,NA,TGTGCCAGCTCACCCAGTTCTTATCGCGCTTTCTTT,CASSPSSYRAFF
TRBV29-1,TRBJ1-3,NA,TGCAGCGCCGCGGAAATCTCGGGCTCTGGAAACACCATATATTTT,CSAAEISGSGNTIYF
TRBV4-2,TRBJ2-1,TRBD2,TGTGCCAGCAGCCTCACCGGACTAGCGGGGGGCAATGAGCAGTTCTTC,CASSLTGLAGGNEQFF
TRBV28,TRBJ2-1,NA,TGTGCCAGCACACGGGGGAGCTACTACAATGAGCAGTTCTTC,CASTRGSYYNEQFF